One sample yielded the 15 T cell receptor beta chains listed below, sequenced in a study of radiation and T cells in renal cell carcinoma. This sample's time point: baseline pretreatment blood. Treatment indicated: 15 Gy SBRT to primary tumor, nephrectomy 4 weeks later. Sequencing used immunoSEQ multiplex PCR; TCRdb keeps in-frame clones, though not all of them. The table has 150,000 or so clones, about nine tenths seen once. Specimen: blood, collected from a patient whose treatment included radiotherapy and nephrectomy. The receptors shown here come from a woman between 65 and 79 years old with renal cell carcinoma.

The chain couples TRBV4-1 to TRBJ1-6, with no clear D. With 2 bases removed from V and 6 bases from J, the gap between germline ends came to 11 bases. Per germline, CDR1 MGHRA and CDR2 YSYEKL. The CDR3 is 15 amino acids. CDR3 protein: CASSQLGSANSPLHF. CDR3 sequence (DNA): TGCGCCAGCAGCCAATTGGGATCCGCTAATTCACCCCTCCACTTT.

The chain couples TRBV5-5 to TRBJ1-6; 8 bases align to TRBD1. Germline V gene lookup returns CDR1 SGHKS and CDR2 YYEKEE (reference sequence). V was pared by 0 bases and J by 10 bases, with 9 bases of the junction left unmatched. This CDR3 has 16 amino acids. CDR3 in amino acids: CASSLVDRARGSPLHF. CDR3 DNA sequence: TGTGCCAGCAGCTTGGTGGACAGGGCGAGGGGATCACCCCTCCACTTT.

DNA for the CDR3: TGTGCCAGCAGTTATGGGTCTGGGGCCAACGTCCTGACTTTC. As protein: CASSYGSGANVLTF. V gene TRBV6-6 combines with J gene TRBJ2-6, with no clear D. In germline, CDR1 is MNHNY, CDR2 SVGAGI (reference sequence). Trimming left V 3 bases short and J 1 base short, with 4 bases between. This CDR3 spans 14 amino acids.

This chain joins TRBV30 and TRBJ1-2, with D unresolved. This CDR3 has 12 residues. The ends were cut back, 0 bases at V and 1 base at J, with 3 bases in the middle. Germline V gene sequence: CDR1 GTSNPN, CDR2 SVGIG (reference sequence). The CDR3: CAWSVFNYGYTF. DNA for the CDR3: TGTGCCTGGAGTGTCTTTAACTATGGCTACACCTTC. Variable domain in full (rest from reference TRBV30 and TRBJ1-2): SQTIHQWPATLVQPVGSPLSLECTVEGTSNPNLYWYRQAAGRGLQLLFYSVGIGQISSEVPQNLSASRPQDRQFILSSKKLLLSDSGFYLCAWSVFNYGYTFGSGTRLTVV.

The chain recombines TRBV7-2 with TRBJ2-7, with TRBD2 as a possible D gene (6 bases). Germline CDR1 SGHTA, CDR2 FQGNSA. V lost 3 bases, J lost 2 bases, and 8 bases lay in between. This CDR3 is built from 13 residues. CDR3 in amino acids: CASSLGGTYEQYF. The CDR3 DNA is TGTGCCAGCAGCTTGGGGGGTACCTACGAGCAGTACTTC.

This clone was seen once. The V gene is TRBV7-2, the J gene TRBJ2-7; 9 nucleotides align to TRBD2. The V segment lost 4 bases and the J segment 2 bases; nucleotides outside the gene matches: 6. Germline assignment: CDR1 SGHTA and CDR2 FQGNSA. The CDR3 runs 15 residues. DNA for the CDR3: TGTGCCAGCAGCTCTTGGCGGGGGGGAACCTACGAGCAGTACTTC. Its protein is CASSSWRGGTYEQYF. Together with reference TRBV7-2 and TRBJ2-7, the CDR3 gives the full variable domain: GAGVSQSPSNKVTEKGKDVELRCDPISGHTALYWYRQSLGQGLEFLIYFQGNSAPDKSGLPSDRFSAERTGGSVSTLTIQRTQQEDSAVYLCASSSWRGGTYEQYFGPGTRLTVT.

The chain recombines TRBV9 with TRBJ2-3; 9 positions agree with TRBD2. This CDR3 is 17 amino acids long. V lost 0 bases, J lost 0 bases, and 5 bases stayed unmatched. Germline V gives CDR1 SGDLS, CDR2 YYNGEE. CDR3 sequence: CASSVAPSGGSTDTQYF. The CDR3 DNA reads as TGTGCCAGCAGCGTAGCCCCCAGCGGGGGGAGCACAGATACGCAGTATTTT.

The rearrangement links TRBV7-3 to TRBJ2-6; D unclear. Per the germline V gene, CDR1 is SGHTA and CDR2 is FQGTGA. There are 13 residues in the CDR3. Trimming shortened V by 6 bases and J by 1 base, and 4 bases separated the two germline ends. The CDR3 nucleotides read TGTGCCAGCAGAATATCTGGGGCCAACGTCCTGACTTTC. It translates to CASRISGANVLTF.

This chain links TRBV9 with TRBJ1-3; no firm D call. Trimming cost V 5 bases and J 3 bases, with 9 bases left between them. This CDR3 has 13 amino acids. From germline, CDR1 is SGDLS and CDR2 YYNGEE. Here the CDR3 DNA reads TGTGCCAGCAGAAAGGGTCATGGAAACACCATATATTTT. This sequence encodes CASRKGHGNTIYF.

The chain couples TRBV6-5 to TRBJ1-6; possibly TRBD1 for D (6 bases). CDR1 MNHEY and CDR2 SVGAGI come from the germline V gene. This CDR3 spans 14 amino acids. V dropped 2 bases and J dropped 5 bases, with 7 bases sitting between them. The CDR3 nucleotides are TGTGCCAGCAGTTACGGACAGAATAATTCACCCCTCCACTTT. Translated, it gives CASSYGQNNSPLHF.

In DNA form, the CDR3 reads TGCGCCAGCAGCTTGGAATCCGGAGGGGTGAAGGAAAAACTGTTTTTT. This encodes CASSLESGGVKEKLFF. The V and J genes are TRBV5-1 and TRBJ1-4; D may be TRBD1 (5 bases). This CDR3 comprises 16 residues. Trimming left V 0 bases short and J 8 bases short, with 17 bases between. Germline lookup yields CDR1 SGHRS and CDR2 YFSETQ. The full variable domain, rest sourced from reference TRBV5-1 and TRBJ1-4, is KAGVTQTPRYLIKTRGQQVTLSCSPISGHRSVSWYQQTPGQGLQFLFEYFSETQRNKGNFPGRFSGRQFSNSRSEMNVSTLELGDSALYLCASSLESGGVKEKLFFGSGTQLSVL.

The chain combines TRBV6-5 with TRBJ2-3; a weak D match, TRBD2 (7 bases). From germline, CDR1 is MNHEY and CDR2 SVGAGI. The CDR3 has 15 amino acids. V dropped 2 bases and J dropped 3 bases, with 12 bases sitting between them. The CDR3 coding sequence is TGTGCCAGCAGTTACGGGGGGGGCCCAACAGATACGCAGTATTTT. Its protein product is CASSYGGGPTDTQYF.

This chain connects TRBV9 to TRBJ2-1; TRBD2 agrees at 12 bases. CDR1 and CDR2 from the germline V gene are SGDLS and YYNGEE. V lost 4 bases and J lost 8; bases outside the gene matches: 7. The CDR3 extends over 15 amino acids. The CDR3 DNA sequence: TGTGCCAGCAGCATCCTAGCGGGGGGGCCCGATGAGCAGTTCTTC. It translates to CASSILAGGPDEQFF.

The chain uses TRBV27 and TRBJ1-2, with D hard to call. CDR1 is MNHEY, CDR2 SMNVEV, per germline (reference sequence). The CDR3 has 11 residues. Trimming pared 7 bases from V and 8 bases from J, leaving 11 bases between. DNA for the CDR3: TGTGCCAGCAAGAGTTTGGAGGGCTACACCTTC. Amino acid sequence: CASKSLEGYTF.

A few counts support this clone. V and J are TRBV30 and TRBJ1-2; D remains ambiguous. CDR1 and CDR2 from the germline V gene are GTSNPN and SVGIG (reference sequence). Trimming shortened V by 3 bases and J by 1 base, and 12 bases separated the two germline ends. The CDR3 extends over 14 amino acids. CDR3 DNA sequence: TGTGCCTGGAGCGAAGGGAACGGTAACTATGGCTACACCTTC. The encoded protein is CAWSEGNGNYGYTF.